This T cell receptor beta chain was retrieved from a study of cytomegalovirus exposure and HLA in healthy donors. General study findings and limits: A missense DCLRE1C variant was associated with V- and J-gene trimming of TCR beta chains in a later analysis, and an independent cohort replicated the association.

A multiplex PCR was run with 60 Vbeta primers and 13 Jbeta primers. The assay was immunoSEQ multiplex PCR, and TCRdb's table has in-frame clones only and misses some. The sample records a few hundred thousand clones, 81% being singletons. To note about this clone: Its target is unknown.

V was clipped by 6 bases and J by 3 bases; unmatched bases: 21. CDR1 and CDR2 from the germline V gene are SGHRS and YFSETQ. The length of the CDR3 is 19 residues. Material: PBMCs. This sequence was found in a woman aged 60 to 75 in good health and CMV-seropositive. V usage is TRBV5-1 and J usage is TRBJ2-3, with 8 bases identical to TRBD2. The CDR3 is CASTYGNSGIARGTDTQYF. For the CDR3, the DNA is TGCGCCAGCACCTACGGGAATAGCGGGATCGCCCGAGGGACAGATACGCAGTATTTT.